This T cell receptor (beta chain) was sequenced for a study of identical twins. Regarding the study as a whole: Memory repertoires showed no such pattern, whereas abundant cord blood beta clonotypes carried fewer insertions.

To note about this clonotype: The antigen remains unidentified.

With no exceptions, donors were healthy Caucasians. V shed 0 bases and J shed 8 bases, with 10 bases lying between them. This CDR3 comprises 14 residues. Germline CDR1 is LNHNV and CDR2 is YYDKDF (reference sequence). Using its own MiXCR run on the 5' RACE reads, TCRdb lists one record per CDR3 protein. Among some 660,000 distinct CDR3 sequences listed, over 8.5% were seen once. These data are also associated with another study on yellow fever vaccine responses in identical twins.

The receptor was isolated from a woman in her late teens or twenties in good health. The rearrangement joins TRBV15 to TRBJ1-4, with no clear D. The sample taken for sequencing was PBMCs. The CDR3 DNA follows: TGTGCCACCAGCAGAGATATTGGAGACGAAAAACTGTTTTTT. It yields the protein CATSRDIGDEKLFF.